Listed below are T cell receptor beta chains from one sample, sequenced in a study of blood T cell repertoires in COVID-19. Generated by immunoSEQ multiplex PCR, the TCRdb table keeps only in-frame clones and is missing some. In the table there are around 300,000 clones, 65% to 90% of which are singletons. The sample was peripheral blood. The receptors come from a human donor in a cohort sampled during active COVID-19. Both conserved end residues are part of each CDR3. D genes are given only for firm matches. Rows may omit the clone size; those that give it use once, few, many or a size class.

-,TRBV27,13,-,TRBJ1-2,CASSLLGAEGYTF,TGTGCCAGCAGTTTGTTGGGGGCTGAGGGCTACACCTTC
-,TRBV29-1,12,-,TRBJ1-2,CSVDRHVNGYTF,TGCAGCGTTGATCGACACGTCAATGGCTACACCTTC
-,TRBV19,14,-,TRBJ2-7,CASRQAGVPYEQYF,TGTGCCAGTAGACAAGCCGGGGTACCCTACGAGCAGTACTTC
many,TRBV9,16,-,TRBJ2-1,CASSTLRTSTYNEQFF,TGTGCCAGCAGCACCCTCCGGACAAGCACCTACAATGAGCAGTTCTTC
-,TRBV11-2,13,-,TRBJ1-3,CASSLDLGNTIYF,TGTGCCAGCAGCTTAGATTTAGGAAACACCATATATTTT
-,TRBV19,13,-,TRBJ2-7,CATSGTNSYEQYF,TGTGCCACCTCCGGGACAAATTCCTACGAGCAGTACTTC
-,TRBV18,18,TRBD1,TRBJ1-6,CASSPGTGAFSYNSPLHF,TGTGCCAGCTCCCCTGGGACAGGGGCGTTCTCCTATAATTCACCCCTCCACTTT
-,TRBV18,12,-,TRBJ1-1,CASSLMNTEAFF,TGTGCCAGCTCGCTAATGAACACTGAAGCTTTCTTT
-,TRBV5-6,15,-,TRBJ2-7,CASSLAAGVGHEQYF,TGTGCCAGCAGCTTGGCGGCAGGGGTAGGCCACGAGCAGTACTTC
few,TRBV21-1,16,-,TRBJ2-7,CASSKGRTGAPYEQYF,TGTGCCAGCAGCAAGGGTAGGACAGGGGCCCCCTACGAGCAGTACTTC
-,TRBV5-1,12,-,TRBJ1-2,CASSLEVGGYTF,TGCGCCAGCAGCTTGGAGGTCGGGGGCTACACCTTC
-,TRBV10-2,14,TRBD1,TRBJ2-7,CASMLQGASYEQYF,TGCGCCAGCATGTTACAGGGGGCGTCCTACGAGCAGTACTTC
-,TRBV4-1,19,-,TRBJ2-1,CASSRVLRTAGLHYNEQFF,TGCGCCAGCAGCCGTGTGCTTAGGACCGCGGGGCTTCATTACAATGAGCAGTTCTTC
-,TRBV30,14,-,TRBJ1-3,CAWSKGTIGNTIYF,TGTGCCTGGAGTAAGGGGACAATTGGGAACACCATATATTTT
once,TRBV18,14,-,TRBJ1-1,CASSPPSGLGEAFF,TGTGCCAGCTCACCACCGTCAGGGCTGGGTGAAGCTTTCTTT
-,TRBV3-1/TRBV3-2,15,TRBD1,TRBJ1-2,CASSQYTRPDREYTF,TGTGCCAGCAGCCAGTACACCCGGCCGGACAGGGAGTACACCTTC